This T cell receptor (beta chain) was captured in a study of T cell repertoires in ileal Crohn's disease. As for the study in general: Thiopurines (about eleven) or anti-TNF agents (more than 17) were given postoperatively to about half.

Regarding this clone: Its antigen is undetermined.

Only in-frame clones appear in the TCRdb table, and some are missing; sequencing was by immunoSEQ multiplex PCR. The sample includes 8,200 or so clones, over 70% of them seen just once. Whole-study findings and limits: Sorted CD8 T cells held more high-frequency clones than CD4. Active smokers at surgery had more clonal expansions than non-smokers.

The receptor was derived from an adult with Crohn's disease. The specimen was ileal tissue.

For the CDR3, the DNA is TGTGCCAGCAGCAGGCGGTCAAAGGGGTTTTCGTCGTATCCCCTCCACTTT. Residues: CASSRRSKGFSSYPLHF. The V and J genes are TRBV21-1 and TRBJ1-6; the table's D gene call, TRBD1, was not cross checked with the DNA. TRBV21-1 has pseudogene status. The CDR3 totals 17 residues.